Here is one TCR beta chain with its context. These data are taken from a study of T cell changes during pregnancy in multiple sclerosis. Trimming removed 6 bases from V and 1 base from J; junction bases left unmatched: 18. Germline lookup yields CDR1 MNHEY and CDR2 SMNVEV (reference sequence). The length of the CDR3 is 19 residues. Assay used: immunoSEQ multiplex PCR; TCRdb lists only in-frame clones, some missing. Seen here are 35,000 to 55,000 clones, 80% to 95% observed once, and the top ten hold under 2.5%. This chain links TRBV27 with TRBJ2-1; the match to TRBD2 covers 7 bases. Specimen: peripheral blood, collected in the third trimester of pregnancy. This TCR was recovered from a female donor with multiple sclerosis, enrolled in a pregnancy study. The CDR3 DNA is TGTGCCAGCAGCCTACGTGCTAGCGGAACCCTATCTTCCTACAATGAGCAGTTCTTC. Translation gives CASSLRASGTLSSYNEQFF.